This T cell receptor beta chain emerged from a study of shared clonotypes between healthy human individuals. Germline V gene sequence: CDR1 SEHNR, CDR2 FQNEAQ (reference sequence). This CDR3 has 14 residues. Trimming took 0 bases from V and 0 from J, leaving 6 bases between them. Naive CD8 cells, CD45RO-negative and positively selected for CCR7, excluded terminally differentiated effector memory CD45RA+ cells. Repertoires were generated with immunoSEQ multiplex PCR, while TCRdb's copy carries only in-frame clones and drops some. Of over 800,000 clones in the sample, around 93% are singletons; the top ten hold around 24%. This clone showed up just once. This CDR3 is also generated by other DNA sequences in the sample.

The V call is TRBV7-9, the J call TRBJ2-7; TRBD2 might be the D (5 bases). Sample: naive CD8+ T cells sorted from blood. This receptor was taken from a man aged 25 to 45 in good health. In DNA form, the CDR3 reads TGTGCCAGCAGCTTAGCAGGGAGCTCCTACGAGCAGTACTTC. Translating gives CASSLAGSSYEQYF.